The source of this T cell receptor (beta chain) is a study of T cell changes during pregnancy in multiple sclerosis. J gave up 5 bases and V 0 bases, and 7 bases lay outside the gene matches. The length of the CDR3 is 16 residues. Germline-derived CDR1 and CDR2 are LNHNV and YYDKDF (reference sequence). Sequencing was performed with immunoSEQ multiplex PCR; in TCRdb, only in-frame clones are kept and a portion is missing. The top ten clones hold roughly 1.3% of a sample with some 68,000 clones, approximately 90% of them seen once. V usage is TRBV15 and J usage is TRBJ2-1, with TRBD2 matching over 7 bases. The clonotype comes from a female donor in good health, enrolled as a control in a pregnancy study. This specimen consisted of peripheral blood, obtained in the second trimester of pregnancy. The CDR3 here is CATSRDLGGGDNEQFF. As DNA, the CDR3 is TGTGCCACCAGCAGAGATCTGGGGGGAGGGGACAATGAGCAGTTCTTC.